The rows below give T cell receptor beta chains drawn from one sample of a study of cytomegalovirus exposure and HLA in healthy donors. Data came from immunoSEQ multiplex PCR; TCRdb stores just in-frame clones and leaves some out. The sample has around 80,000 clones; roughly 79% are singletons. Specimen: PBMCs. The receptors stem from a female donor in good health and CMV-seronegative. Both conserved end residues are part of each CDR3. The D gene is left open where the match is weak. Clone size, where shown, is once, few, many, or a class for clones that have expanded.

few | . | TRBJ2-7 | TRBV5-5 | TGTGCCAGCAGCTTGGGCCAGGGTGTAATGGACGAGCAGTACTTC | CASSLGQGVMDEQYF
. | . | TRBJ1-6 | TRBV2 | TGTGCCAGCAGTACCATAGGGGGAGATTCACCCCTCCACTTT | CASSTIGGDSPLHF
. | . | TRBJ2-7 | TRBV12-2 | TGTGCAAGTCGCTTACAAAGGACAGGGAACGAGCAGTACTTC | CASRLQRTGNEQYF
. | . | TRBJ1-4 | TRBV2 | TGTGCCAGCAACGAGGGTCGGGCTAATGAAAAACTGTTTTTT | CASNEGRANEKLFF
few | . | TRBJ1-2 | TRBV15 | TGTGCCACCAGCTCTCGTACATTTGGCTACACCTTC | CATSSRTFGYTF
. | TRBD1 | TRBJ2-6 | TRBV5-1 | TGCGCCAGCAGCCAACAGGGGGCGGGTGGGGCCAACGTCCTGACTTTC | CASSQQGAGGANVLTF
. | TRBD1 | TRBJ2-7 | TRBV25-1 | TGTGCCAGCAGTGAATCCGGAACAGGGGCCTACGAGCAGTACTTC | CASSESGTGAYEQYF
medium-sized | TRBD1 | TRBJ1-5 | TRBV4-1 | TGCGCCAGCAGCCCTTCTTCCGGGACAGGGACCAATCAGCCCCAGCATTTT | CASSPSSGTGTNQPQHF
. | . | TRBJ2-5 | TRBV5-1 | TGCGCCAGCGGTACAGAGCTCCTTGAGACCCAGTACTTC | CASGTELLETQYF
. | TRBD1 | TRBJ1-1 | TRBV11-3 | TGTGCCAGCCGAGGGGGCTCGGACACTGAAGCTTTCTTT | CASRGGSDTEAFF
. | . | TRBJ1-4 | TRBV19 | TGTGCCAGTAGTACCGCCGGGTGGAATGAAAAACTGTTTTTT | CASSTAGWNEKLFF
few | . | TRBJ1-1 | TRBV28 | TGTGCCAGCAGTTTATTCTCAGGAGGTCTAAAGGACACTGAAGCTTTCTTT | CASSLFSGGLKDTEAFF
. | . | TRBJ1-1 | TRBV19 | TGTGCCACAAGAAGGGGGGGATCGGACACTGAAGCTTTCTTT | CATRRGGSDTEAFF
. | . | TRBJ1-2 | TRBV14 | TGTGCCAGCAGCTCGGACAGTAACTATGGCTACACCTTC | CASSSDSNYGYTF
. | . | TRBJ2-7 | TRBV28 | TGTGCCAGCAGTTCCTCCGTCTACGAGCAGTACTTC | CASSSSVYEQYF
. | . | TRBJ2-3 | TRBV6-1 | TGTGCCAGCAGTGCCAGGGACTCGGTGAGCACAGATACGCAGTATTTT | CASSARDSVSTDTQYF
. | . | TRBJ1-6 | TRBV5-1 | TGCGCCAGCAGCGCGGGGGGGGGTTCACCCCTCCACTTT | CASSAGGGSPLHF
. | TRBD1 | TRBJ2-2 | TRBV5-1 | TGCGCCAGCAGTATGACGACAGGGTCCACCGGGGAGCTGTTTTTT | CASSMTTGSTGELFF
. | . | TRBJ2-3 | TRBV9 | TGTGCCAGCAGCTCCCACAGCAGGGGACTAACAGATACGCAGTATTTT | CASSSHSRGLTDTQYF
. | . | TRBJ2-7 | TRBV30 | TGTGCCTGGAGTGCAGGGACCTACGAGCAGTACTTC | CAWSAGTYEQYF
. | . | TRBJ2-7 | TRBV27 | TGTGCCAGCAGCAACCACAGGGACCCAGGGCACGAGCAGTACTTC | CASSNHRDPGHEQYF
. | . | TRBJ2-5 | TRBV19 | TGTGCCAGTACTCCAAAGGGGGTGGGACGGGACCAAGAGACCCAGTACTTC | CASTPKGVGRDQETQYF
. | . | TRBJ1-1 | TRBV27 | TGTGCCAGCTCGTTTGACAGGAGTAACACTGAAGCTTTCTTT | CASSFDRSNTEAFF
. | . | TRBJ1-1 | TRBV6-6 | TGTGCCAGCACCACTCCGGGTACGAACACTGAAGCTTTCTTT | CASTTPGTNTEAFF
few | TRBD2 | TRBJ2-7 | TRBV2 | TGTGCCAGCAGTGATCTAGGCGGGAGGGCTTACGAGCAGTACTTC | CASSDLGGRAYEQYF
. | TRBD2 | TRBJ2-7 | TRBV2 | TGTGCCAGCCACGCGGGAGTACACGAGCAGTACTTC | CASHAGVHEQYF
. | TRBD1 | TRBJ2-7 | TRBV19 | TGTGCCAGTGAAGACAGGGAAAACTACGAGCAGTACTTC | CASEDRENYEQYF
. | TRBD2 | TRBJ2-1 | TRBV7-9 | TGTGCCAGCAGCTTGTCGACTAGCGGGGCTGAGCAGTTCTTC | CASSLSTSGAEQFF
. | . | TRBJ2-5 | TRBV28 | TGTGCCAGCTTCGGGGGCCAAGAGACCCAGTACTTC | CASFGGQETQYF
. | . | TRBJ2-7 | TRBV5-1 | TGCGCCAGCAGCTTAGGAGGGGGCGGAGAGCAGTACTTC | CASSLGGGGEQYF
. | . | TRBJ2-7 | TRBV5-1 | TGCGCCAGCAGCTTGGACAGCTACTCCTACGAGCAGTACTTC | CASSLDSYSYEQYF
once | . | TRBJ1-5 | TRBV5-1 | TGCGCCAGCAGCTTGGGCGGCGAGGGTCAGCCCCAGCATTTT | CASSLGGEGQPQHF
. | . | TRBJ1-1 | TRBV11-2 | TGTGCCAGCAGCCCCGGGGGAGGGTCTTCCTGGGAAGCTTTCTTT | CASSPGGGSSWEAFF
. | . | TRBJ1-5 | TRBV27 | TGTGCCAGCAGTCCTGGGGGGAACGGGCAGCCCCAGCATTTT | CASSPGGNGQPQHF
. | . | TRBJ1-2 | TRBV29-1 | TGCAGCGTTCGCAGGGATGGCTACACCTTC | CSVRRDGYTF
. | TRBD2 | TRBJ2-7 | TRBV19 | TGTGCCAGTCGGACTAGCGGATCCTACGAGCAGTACTTC | CASRTSGSYEQYF
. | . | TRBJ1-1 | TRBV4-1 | TGCGCCAGCAGCCAAGAGCCGGGTCTGATGACTGAAGCTTTCTTT | CASSQEPGLMTEAFF
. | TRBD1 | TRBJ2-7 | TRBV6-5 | TGTGCCAGCAGTTCCTCGGGACAGGTCTACGAGCAGTACTTC | CASSSSGQVYEQYF
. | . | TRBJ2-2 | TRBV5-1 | TGCGCCAGCAGCTCCACAGGGTGGTCCACCGGGGAGCTGTTTTTT | CASSSTGWSTGELFF
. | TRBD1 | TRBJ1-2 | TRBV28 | TGTGCCAGCTATGGACAGGGCGACTATGGCTACACCTTC | CASYGQGDYGYTF
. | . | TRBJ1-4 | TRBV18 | TGTGCCAGCTCACCGCCCAACCGGGAAAAACTGTTTTTT | CASSPPNREKLFF
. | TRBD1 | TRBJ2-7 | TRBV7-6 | TGTGCCAGCAGCTTAGCACCCACAGGGGGCTTCTACGAGCAGTACTTC | CASSLAPTGGFYEQYF
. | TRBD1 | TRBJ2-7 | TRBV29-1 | TGCAGCGTTGGACAGGGGGCAGAGCAGTACTTC | CSVGQGAEQYF
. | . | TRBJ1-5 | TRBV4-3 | TGCGCCAGCAGTCCTAAGGCGGTGGGGCAGTTATGGCCCCAGCATTTT | CASSPKAVGQLWPQHF
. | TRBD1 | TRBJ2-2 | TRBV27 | TGTGCCAGCAGCCGCGACAGGGGGTACACCGGGGAGCTGTTTTTT | CASSRDRGYTGELFF